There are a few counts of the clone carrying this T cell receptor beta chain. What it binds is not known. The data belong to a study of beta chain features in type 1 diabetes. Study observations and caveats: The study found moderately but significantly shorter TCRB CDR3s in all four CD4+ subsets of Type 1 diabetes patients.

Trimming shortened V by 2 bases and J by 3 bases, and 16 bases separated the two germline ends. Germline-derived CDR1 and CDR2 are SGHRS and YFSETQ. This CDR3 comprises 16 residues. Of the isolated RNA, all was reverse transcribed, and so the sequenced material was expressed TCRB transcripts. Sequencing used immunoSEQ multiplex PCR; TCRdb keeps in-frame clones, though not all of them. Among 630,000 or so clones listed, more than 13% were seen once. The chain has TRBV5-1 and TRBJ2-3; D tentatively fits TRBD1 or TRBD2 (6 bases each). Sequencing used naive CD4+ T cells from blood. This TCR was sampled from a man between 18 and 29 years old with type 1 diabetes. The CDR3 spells CASSLPGQGTTDTQYF. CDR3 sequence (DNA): TGCGCCAGCAGCTTACCCGGTCAGGGGACTACAGATACGCAGTATTTT. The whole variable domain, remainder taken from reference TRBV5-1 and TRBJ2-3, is KAGVTQTPRYLIKTRGQQVTLSCSPISGHRSVSWYQQTPGQGLQFLFEYFSETQRNKGNFPGRFSGRQFSNSRSEMNVSTLELGDSALYLCASSLPGQGTTDTQYFGPGTRLTVL.